Listed below are T cell receptor beta chains from one sample, sequenced in a study of blood T cell repertoires in COVID-19. The data were produced by immunoSEQ multiplex PCR, yet TCRdb's version contains in-frame clones alone and is incomplete. The sample has 150,000 to 200,000 clones; roughly 90% are singletons. Specimen: PBMCs or T cells enriched from blood (not recorded which). The origin of the receptors is a woman aged 45-65 years who had recovered from COVID-19. Each CDR3 is given with its conserved first and last residue. The D gene is left open where the match is weak. Size tells how often a clone was seen (once, few, many) or the class of an expanded clone, and some rows leave it out.

TRBJ2-1 TRBD1 - TRBV4-3 TGCGCCAGCAGCCCTAGGACAGGGAACAATGAGCAGTTCTTC CASSPRTGNNEQFF
TRBJ2-3 - once TRBV10-2 TGCGCAACCACGGGCAGGGGGACTAGCACAGATACGCAGTATTTT CATTGRGTSTDTQYF
TRBJ1-2 TRBD1 - TRBV5-1 TGCGCCAGCAGCTTGGATGGACAGGGGGCGGTTGGCTACACCTTC CASSLDGQGAVGYTF
TRBJ2-7 TRBD2 many TRBV5-8 TGTGCCAGCCCCCTGGACGCGGGGGGCTTCTACGAGCAGTACTTC CASPLDAGGFYEQYF
TRBJ2-1 TRBD2 - TRBV7-3 TGTGCCAGCAGCTTTAGCGGGGGGGCTTACAATGAGCAGTTCTTC CASSFSGGAYNEQFF
TRBJ1-5 TRBD1 - TRBV7-2 TGTGCCAGCAGCTTTGAACAGGGGGATATTGGTCAGCCCCAGCATTTT CASSFEQGDIGQPQHF
TRBJ2-7 TRBD1 - TRBV6-5 TGTGCCAGCAGCCCGGGACAGGGGGCGCAGTACGAGCAGTACTTC CASSPGQGAQYEQYF
TRBJ1-4 - - TRBV11-3 TGTGCCAGCAGCTTAATGAGCACTAATGAAAAACTGTTTTTT CASSLMSTNEKLFF
TRBJ1-2 - - TRBV7-9 TGTGCCAGCAGCTTAAGGGACTCTAACTATGGCTACACCTTC CASSLRDSNYGYTF
TRBJ1-5 TRBD1 - TRBV7-8 TGTGCCAGCAGCTTAGAGGGGGACAGGCCCCAGCATTTT CASSLEGDRPQHF
TRBJ1-5 TRBD1 - TRBV18 TGTGCCAGCTCACCAGGACAGGGAGGCAATCAGCCCCAGCATTTT CASSPGQGGNQPQHF
TRBJ1-1 - - TRBV5-4 TGTGCCAGCAGCCCGACAGCGAACACTGAAGCTTTCTTT CASSPTANTEAFF
TRBJ1-6 - - TRBV21-1 TGTGCCAGCAGCAAAGTAAAGCGGACAGGGGGGCCCCGTTCACCCCTCCACTTT CASSKVKRTGGPRSPLHF
TRBJ2-2 TRBD1 few TRBV2 TGTGCCAGCCTGGGACAGTCTAACACCGGGGAGCTGTTTTTT CASLGQSNTGELFF
TRBJ2-5 - - TRBV11-3 TGTGCCAGCAGCTTAGTAGGGGGGGGGCGCCAAGAGACCCAGTACTTC CASSLVGGGRQETQYF
TRBJ2-7 - - TRBV25-1 TGTGCCAGCAGTGATGGGGGGGCCTCCTCCTACGAGCAGTACTTC CASSDGGASSYEQYF
TRBJ2-7 TRBD2 - TRBV11-3 TGTGCCAGCAGCTTAGATCTCAGTAGCGGGTCCTACGAGCAGTACTTC CASSLDLSSGSYEQYF
TRBJ2-3 TRBD2 - TRBV4-3 TGCGCCAGCTCAGGCAGCGGGGAGGGCCGGGATACGCAGTATTTT CASSGSGEGRDTQYF
TRBJ2-5 - - TRBV7-2 TGTGCCAGCAGCTGGATCCCGAGGGAGACCCAGTACTTC CASSWIPRETQYF
TRBJ2-2 - - TRBV11-3 TGTGCCAGCAGCCTTCCAGGGTCCCCGAACACCGGGGAGCTGTTTTTT CASSLPGSPNTGELFF
TRBJ1-1 TRBD1 - TRBV7-9 TGTGCCAGCAGCCCGCAGGGGACAGGGCGAACTACTGAAGCTTTCTTT CASSPQGTGRTTEAFF
TRBJ2-2 TRBD1 - TRBV2 TGTGCCAGCACACAGGGGCGGACCGGGGAGCTGTTTTTT CASTQGRTGELFF
TRBJ1-1 - - TRBV7-2 TGTGCCAGCAGCTTAGTAGGGACTGCAGGAGGGACTGAAGCTTTCTTT CASSLVGTAGGTEAFF
TRBJ1-6 - - TRBV7-9 TGTGCCAGCAGCTACCCCGGGACTGACGCTAATTCACCCCTCCACTTT CASSYPGTDANSPLHF
TRBJ2-2 - - TRBV13 TGTGCCAGCGGTAGGGGGGGCACCGGGGAGCTGTTTTTT CASGRGGTGELFF
TRBJ1-1 TRBD1 - TRBV7-2 TGTGCCAGCACCTCCGCCGGGACAGGGCAAACTGAAGCTTTCTTT CASTSAGTGQTEAFF
TRBJ1-4 - - TRBV15 TGTGCCACCAGCAGAGATCTCTCAGGGGCTGGCGAAAAACTGTTTTTT CATSRDLSGAGEKLFF
TRBJ1-6 - - TRBV4-3 TGCGCCAGCAGCCAGCCGGGATCACCCCTCCACTTT CASSQPGSPLHF
TRBJ2-7 TRBD1 - TRBV27 TGTGCCAGCAGTATATCGACAGGGGGCGGGGAGCAGTACTTC CASSISTGGGEQYF
TRBJ1-6 - - TRBV19 TGTGCCAGTACCTCAGGAGGGCTCTCTTCACCCCTCCACTTT CASTSGGLSSPLHF
TRBJ2-3 TRBD2 - TRBV29-1 TGCAGCGCCGCCCCTAGCGGGAGCGCTGCAGATACGCAGTATTTT CSAAPSGSAADTQYF
TRBJ1-2 TRBD1 - TRBV7-2 TGTGCCAGCAGCTTATCGCGGACAGGATATGGCTACACCTTC CASSLSRTGYGYTF
TRBJ2-6 - - TRBV5-4 TGTGCCAGCAGCTTGGGCGGGGCTCCCGACTCTGGGGCCAACGTCCTGACTTTC CASSLGGAPDSGANVLTF
TRBJ1-3 TRBD1 - TRBV15 TGTGCCACCAGCAGAAGACAGGGCATCTCTGGAAACACCATATATTTT CATSRRQGISGNTIYF
TRBJ1-1 TRBD1 once TRBV7-3 TGTGCCAGCAGCTTAGGGCAGGGGGACGTCGCTGAAGCTTTCTTT CASSLGQGDVAEAFF
TRBJ2-1 - - TRBV7-6 TGTGCCAGCAGCTTAGTTGTGGACAGTGGTTACGATGAGCAGTTCTTC CASSLVVDSGYDEQFF
TRBJ2-3 - - TRBV6-1 TGTGCCAGCAGTGAAATGTCCCAGGGGTTCTCGAGCACAGATACGCAGTATTTT CASSEMSQGFSSTDTQYF
TRBJ1-4 TRBD1 - TRBV18 TGTGCCAGCTCACCACCCGACAGGGGAAGGGAAAAACTGTTTTTT CASSPPDRGREKLFF
TRBJ2-7 TRBD2 - TRBV9 TGTGCCAGCAGCGTAGGAGGGGAGGGTGCTGACGAGCAGTACTTC CASSVGGEGADEQYF
TRBJ1-1 - - TRBV5-6 TGTGCCAGCAGAAGGAAGGGGGGGAGCACTGAAGCTTTCTTT CASRRKGGSTEAFF
TRBJ2-1 TRBD2 once TRBV7-2 TGTGCCAGCAGCCACGACCCAAGCGGGGGTTTGTTGAATGAGCAGTTCTTC CASSHDPSGGLLNEQFF
TRBJ2-1 - - TRBV5-1 TGCGCCAGCAGCTTGGGGGCGAGTTATGAGCAGTTCTTC CASSLGASYEQFF
TRBJ1-6 TRBD1 - TRBV19 TGTGCCAGTAGCCGGGGACAGGGGGCATCCAATTCACCCCTCCACTTT CASSRGQGASNSPLHF
TRBJ1-1 TRBD1 once TRBV2 TGTGCCAGCAGAGGGACAGCCTTAATGAACACTGAAGCTTTCTTT CASRGTALMNTEAFF
TRBJ1-3 TRBD1 once TRBV28 TGTGCCAGCAGTTTAAGACAGGGGTCGGGTGGAAACACCATATATTTT CASSLRQGSGGNTIYF
TRBJ1-2 - - TRBV3-1/TRBV3-2 TGTGCCAGCAGCCAAGGGACATACTATGGCTACACCTTC CASSQGTYYGYTF
TRBJ2-1 - - TRBV10-3 TGTGCCATCAGTGCTTACAATGAGCAGTTCTTC CAISAYNEQFF
TRBJ2-3 - - TRBV4-3 TGCGCCAGCAGCCTAGCCCCAGGGTCCACAGATACGCAGTATTTT CASSLAPGSTDTQYF
TRBJ1-3 TRBD1 - TRBV3-1/TRBV3-2 TGTGCCAGCAGCCCTATCCGCGGACAGGAGGACACCATATATTTT CASSPIRGQEDTIYF